This TCR beta chain was profiled in a study of Graves' ophthalmopathy and Graves' hyperthyroidism. RNA transcripts provided the template for amplifying TCR beta CDR3 regions. First-round RT-PCR employed HTBI primers, with a second-round multiplex PCR after it. TCRdb reanalysed the multiplex PCR reads using MiXCR and keeps one entry per CDR3 protein. The profile shows over 450,000 distinct CDR3 sequences, approximately 15% of them singletons. Trimming left V 7 bases short and J 4 bases short, with 19 bases between. The CDR3 is 16 residues long. Germline CDR1 reads SGHVS; CDR2 reads FQNEAQ. Whole-study results and caveats: Blood contained most expanded thyroid clonotypes exceeding 0.001 frequency.

As concerns this clonotype: Its antigen is not known.

The specimen sequenced was blood. This clonotype was obtained from a woman between 25 and 40 years old with Graves' ophthalmopathy. V usage is TRBV7-8 and J usage is TRBJ2-2; TRBD1 might be the D (6 bases). CDR3 nucleotide sequence: TGTGCCAGCACCGACTTCCGGGACACATCCACCGGGGAGCTGTTTTTT. As protein: CASTDFRDTSTGELFF.